The source of this TCR beta chain is a study of PD-1 blockade in mismatch repair-deficient tumors. Study at large: Enrolled 2013-2016, patients had progressing, pretreated mismatch repair-deficient cancers of about a dozen types.

Mismatch repair deficiency was confirmed in all patients, by PCR or immunohistochemistry. Sequencing used immunoSEQ multiplex PCR; TCRdb keeps in-frame clones, though not all of them. The data show about 63,000 clones, about 87% seen once. Per germline, CDR1 SGHNT and CDR2 YENEEA. CDR3 length: 15 residues. V shed 4 bases and J shed 0 bases, with 12 bases lying between them. The gene calls are TRBV11-3 and TRBJ2-5; tentatively, D is TRBD1 (5 bases). This clonotype originated in an adult with mismatch repair-deficient cancer. This material consisted of peripheral blood, taken 52 weeks after starting pembrolizumab. The CDR3 coding sequence is TGTGCCAGCAGCTCCGTGGTAGGGGACCAAGAGACCCAGTACTTC. It encodes CASSSVVGDQETQYF.